The 19 T cell receptor beta chains reported below all come from one sample, sequenced in a study of CD8 T cells in Susac syndrome. Reverse transcription of roughly 0.5 to 1 ug RNA was performed with random hexamers. Each CDR3 protein is one row after TCRdb ran MiXCR on the immunoSEQ multiplex PCR reads. This sample has 100,000 to 150,000 distinct CDR3 sequences, with approximately 95% found just once. Sequences were obtained from CD8+ T cells from PBMCs. The source is a human donor with multiple sclerosis.

The V and J genes are TRBV27 and TRBJ2-5, with no clear D. V dropped 3 bases and J dropped 4 bases, with 12 bases sitting between them. Per the germline V gene, CDR1 is MNHEY and CDR2 is SMNVEV (reference sequence). CDR3 size: 14 residues. The CDR3 nucleotides are TGTGCCAGCAGTTTTGCGGCTCGTGGAGAGACCCAGTACTTC. It is translated as CASSFAARGETQYF.

The V and J genes are TRBV20-1 and TRBJ2-1, with D unresolved. The CDR3 totals 12 residues. Germline V gene data show CDR1 as DFQATT and CDR2 as SNEGSKA (reference sequence). Trimming left V 6 bases short and J 8 bases short, with 14 bases between. The CDR3 bases are TGCAGTGCAAAGGACCCTCCGGATGAGCAGTTCTTC. Encoded protein: CSAKDPPDEQFF.

This chain connects TRBV7-6 to TRBJ2-2, with D uncertain. Trimming removed 2 bases at V and 2 bases at J, with 15 bases between. There are 17 residues in the CDR3. Germline V gene data show CDR1 as SGHVS and CDR2 as FNYEAQ. The CDR3 nucleotides read TGTGCCAGCAGCTTATCCCTCTGGGCCCAAAACACCGGGGAGCTGTTTTTT. Protein product: CASSLSLWAQNTGELFF. Looking up the rest from reference TRBV7-6 and TRBJ2-2 gives the full variable domain: GAGVSQSPRYKVTKRGQDVALRCDPISGHVSLYWYRQALGQGPEFLTYFNYEAQQDKSGLPNDRFSAERPEGSISTLTIQRTEQRDSAMYRCASSLSLWAQNTGELFFGEGSRLTVL.

This clonotype has only one observation. CDR3 nucleotide sequence: TGTGCCAGCAGTTTGGGTGTACAGGGAAAATACAATGAGCAGTTCTTC. Protein: CASSLGVQGKYNEQFF. The V gene is TRBV27, the J gene TRBJ2-1, with D maybe TRBD1 (6 bases). Trimming left V 3 bases short and J 4 bases short, with 16 bases between. Germline V gene lookup returns CDR1 MNHEY and CDR2 SMNVEV (reference sequence). The CDR3 has 16 amino acids.

This chain connects TRBV15 to TRBJ2-2; D is unclear. Germline assignment: CDR1 LNHNV and CDR2 YYDKDF (reference sequence). Trimming removed 1 base at V and 1 base at J, with 7 bases between. The CDR3 is 15 amino acids. The CDR3 region is CATSRGAENTGELFF. The CDR3 coding sequence is TGTGCCACCAGCAGAGGGGCGGAGAACACCGGGGAGCTGTTTTTT.

This chain joins TRBV7-8 and TRBJ2-2; no clear D gene. Germline lookup yields CDR1 SGHVS and CDR2 FQNEAQ. This CDR3 spans 13 amino acids. V was pared by 5 bases and J by 5 bases, with 9 bases between. CDR3 DNA sequence: TGTGCCAGCAGCCGGGCCCCGACCGGGGAGCTGTTTTTT. Translation gives CASSRAPTGELFF.

The chain links TRBV27 to TRBJ1-1, with 8 bases aligning to TRBD1. This CDR3 comprises 17 residues. CDR1 is MNHEY and CDR2 is SMNVEV in the germline V gene (reference sequence). With 6 bases clipped from V and 4 bases from J, the junction kept 16 bases outside the gene matches. DNA of the CDR3: TGTGCCAGCAGCCCGCGTCCAGGGGGCACGGTCGCCACTGAAGCTTTCTTT. Translating gives CASSPRPGGTVATEAFF.

This chain connects TRBV9 to TRBJ2-5; the D call may be TRBD1 or TRBD2 (5 bases each). V was shortened by 4 bases and J by 9 bases, with 19 bases between the two germline ends. CDR3 length: 14 residues. Germline CDR1 is SGDLS and CDR2 is YYNGEE. Written as DNA, the CDR3 is TGTGCCAGCAGCCCCACCGAGGGGCTTTTGGCCCAGTACTTC. It specifies CASSPTEGLLAQYF.

This chain connects TRBV14 to TRBJ2-1, with D hard to call. The germline V gene encodes CDR1 SGHDN and CDR2 FVKESK. This CDR3 region has 12 residues. V was clipped by 4 bases and J by 7 bases, with 8 bases between them. In DNA, the CDR3 is TGTGCCAGCAGCCCACGTTGGAATGAGCAGTTCTTC. It encodes CASSPRWNEQFF.

V is TRBV9 and J is TRBJ1-1, with a weak D call TRBD1 (6 bases). The V end lost 3 bases, the J end lost 3 bases, and 18 bases lay between the germline ends. The germline V gene encodes CDR1 SGDLS and CDR2 YYNGEE. CDR3 length: 16 residues. Here the CDR3 reads CASSDTQGSADTEAFF. As DNA, the CDR3 is TGTGCCAGCAGCGACACGCAGGGGTCAGCGGACACTGAAGCTTTCTTT.

J is TRBJ2-3 and V is TRBV4-2; D unclear. CDR1 and CDR2 (germline): LGHNA, YNFKEQ. The CDR3 covers 15 residues. Trimming took off 0 bases at V and 2 bases at J, with 9 bases between the two ends. The CDR3 here is CASSQDRRDTDTQYF. The DNA of the CDR3 is TGTGCCAGCAGCCAAGACAGGAGAGACACAGATACGCAGTATTTT.

This rearrangement joins TRBV4-1 to TRBJ1-2, with D possibly TRBD1 on 6 matching bases. The V end lost 0 bases, the J end lost 8 bases, and 19 bases lay between the germline ends. Looked up from germline, CDR1 is MGHRA and CDR2 is YSYEKL. There are 16 residues in the CDR3. Here the CDR3 reads CASSQDPSGAPSGYTF. The CDR3 bases are TGCGCCAGCAGCCAAGATCCCTCGGGGGCCCCCTCCGGCTACACCTTC.

This chain connects TRBV19 to TRBJ1-1; unclear D gene. This CDR3 is built from 13 residues. V was trimmed by 5 bases and J by 4 bases, leaving 11 bases between them. Germline V CDR1 and CDR2: LNHDA, SQIVND (reference sequence). The CDR3 coding sequence is TGTGCCAGTAGTGCGAAGTGGGCCACTGAAGCTTTCTTT. It codes for CASSAKWATEAFF. Variable domain in full (rest from reference TRBV19 and TRBJ1-1): DGGITQSPKYLFRKEGQNVTLSCEQNLNHDAMYWYRQDPGQGLRLIYYSQIVNDFQKGDIAEGYSVSREKKESFPLTVTSAQKNPTAFYLCASSAKWATEAFFGQGTRLTVV.

V and J are TRBV20-1 and TRBJ1-2, with TRBD1 matching 9 bases. This CDR3 spans 15 amino acids. Germline V gene lookup returns CDR1 DFQATT and CDR2 SNEGSKA (reference sequence). V shed 0 bases, J shed 4 bases, and the junction held 6 bases outside the gene matches. CDR3 DNA: TGCAGTGCTAGAGACCAGGACAGGGGTACCTATGGCTACACCTTC. Amino acids: CSARDQDRGTYGYTF.

About this clonotype itself: Mismatch with germline at one junction end may stem from a read error. This rearrangement joins TRBV5-1 to TRBJ1-1; the D is unclear. Germline CDR1 reads SGHRS; CDR2 reads YFSETQ. This CDR3 has 13 residues. CDR3 in amino acids: CASRFSTGTEAFF. The DNA of the CDR3 is TGCGCCAGCCGCTTCTCAACGGGCACTGAAGCTTTCTTT.

The chain has TRBV9 and TRBJ2-5; D perhaps matches TRBD2 (6 bases). CDR1 and CDR2 (germline): SGDLS, YYNGEE. This CDR3 spans 14 amino acids. Trimming removed 3 bases at V and 1 base at J, with 10 bases between. The CDR3 sequence: CASSASGGQETQYF. DNA for the CDR3: TGTGCCAGCAGCGCCTCCGGGGGCCAAGAGACCCAGTACTTC.

The rearrangement joins TRBV28 to TRBJ1-4; D gene uncertain. This CDR3 has 13 amino acids. Germline values: CDR1 MDHEN, CDR2 SYDVKM. Trimming cost V 10 bases and J 4 bases, with 13 bases left between them. The CDR3 loop is CATSSANNEKLFF. DNA for the CDR3: TGTGCCACGTCATCGGCGAATAATGAAAAACTGTTTTTT.

The V gene is TRBV4-2, the J gene TRBJ2-4; TRBD2 matches at 7 bases. This CDR3 has 14 residues. The V and J ends lost 3 bases and 4 bases, in that order; junction bases with no gene match: 3. Germline assignment: CDR1 LGHNA and CDR2 YNFKEQ. CDR3 sequence: CASSHPGGKNIQYF. DNA for the CDR3: TGTGCCAGCAGCCATCCCGGGGGGAAAAACATTCAGTACTTC.

The chain uses TRBV10-3 and TRBJ1-6; maybe TRBD1 (6 bases). CDR3 length equals 16 residues. V was shortened by 3 bases and J by 2 bases, with 11 bases between the two germline ends. Germline CDR1 ENHRY, CDR2 SYGVKD. In DNA form, the CDR3 reads TGTGCCATCAGTGATCCCCGGGGGCCCTATAATTCACCCCTCCACTTT. Translation: CAISDPRGPYNSPLHF.